The 30 T cell receptor beta chains reported below all come from one sample, sequenced in a study of persistence of HIV-infected CD4 T cells. These receptors are not linked to any known antigen. Sequencing used immunoSEQ version 4 in survey mode. Clones were read by immunoSEQ multiplex PCR, and TCRdb kept only the in-frame ones, dropping some. This table has about 40,000 clones, about four fifths appearing once. Overlapping HIV-1 Gag 15-mer peptides at 0.85 to 1 ug per peptide per mL were used. Memory cells lacking CD40L and CD69 with high CD45RO were sorted. The sequences come from CD4+ T cells sorted from PBMCs after roughly 18-hour stimulation, collected from a patient who received antiretroviral therapy. These receptors came from an adult man with HIV who was CMV-seropositive.

The chain recombines TRBV6-4 with TRBJ1-1; unclear D gene. Germline CDR1 reads MRHNA; CDR2 reads SNTAGT. Trimming pared 2 bases from V and 1 base from J, leaving 8 bases between. The CDR3 is 14 residues long. CDR3 nucleotide sequence: TGTGCCAGCAGTGACGAAATCGGGAACACTGAAGCTTTCTTT. Its protein product is CASSDEIGNTEAFF.

The chain links TRBV7-2 to TRBJ1-4, with 8 bases fitting TRBD1. This CDR3 has 14 amino acids. Germline values: CDR1 SGHTA, CDR2 FQGNSA. The V and J ends lost 5 bases and 5 bases, in that order; junction bases with no gene match: 4. CDR3 region: CASSRDRRNEKLFF. As DNA, the CDR3 is TGTGCCAGCAGCCGGGACAGGCGAAATGAAAAACTGTTTTTT. Supplemented by reference TRBV7-2 and TRBJ1-4, the full variable domain reads GAGVSQSPSNKVTEKGKDVELRCDPISGHTALYWYRQSLGQGLEFLIYFQGNSAPDKSGLPSDRFSAERTGGSVSTLTIQRTQQEDSAVYLCASSRDRRNEKLFFGSGTQLSVL.

The rearrangement uses TRBV29-1 and TRBJ1-5; the D is unclear. Germline values: CDR1 SQVTM, CDR2 ANQGSEA. This CDR3 has 13 amino acids. The V end was cut by 2 bases, the J end by 2 bases, with 7 bases between. The CDR3 region is CSVEQDRNQPQHF. The CDR3 region has the DNA TGCAGCGTTGAACAGGATCGCAATCAGCCCCAGCATTTT.

This chain joins TRBV5-1 and TRBJ2-3; 11 bases map to TRBD1. J was trimmed by 5 bases and V by 2 bases; bases with no gene match: 1. This CDR3 has 14 residues. CDR1 is SGHRS, CDR2 YFSETQ, per germline. The CDR3 DNA follows: TGCGCCAGCAGCTTCGGGACAGGGGGAGATACGCAGTATTTT. It specifies CASSFGTGGDTQYF.

The rearrangement joins TRBV9 to TRBJ2-2; 8 bases are a match to TRBD2. Trimming at V came to 2 bases and at J to 7 bases, leaving 10 bases not matched to a gene. From germline, CDR1 is SGDLS and CDR2 YYNGEE. The CDR3 is made up of 16 amino acids. The CDR3 DNA sequence: TGTGCCAGCAGCGTTCTGAGCGGGAGCGGTCTCGGGGAGCTGTTTTTT. Protein sequence: CASSVLSGSGLGELFF.

This clone showed up just once. CDR3 sequence (DNA): TGTGCCAGCAGCACCGGACAGGGTTGGAACACTGAAGCTTTCTTT. The encoded protein is CASSTGQGWNTEAFF. The rearrangement links TRBV7-9 to TRBJ1-1; 8 bases are a match to TRBD1. The junction had 6 bases not matched to a gene; V was cut back by 5 bases and J by 1 base. The germline V gene has CDR1 SEHNR and CDR2 FQNEAQ (reference sequence). The CDR3 loop spans 15 amino acids.

V usage is TRBV9 and J usage is TRBJ1-2; D ambiguous. V was pared by 4 bases and J by 3 bases, with 10 bases between. Germline V gene lookup returns CDR1 SGDLS and CDR2 YYNGEE. This CDR3 spans 13 amino acids. CDR3 amino acids: CASSRTAYYGYTF. The CDR3 DNA reads TGTGCCAGCAGCCGAACTGCTTACTATGGCTACACCTTC.

This clone has only one observation. The chain has TRBV5-1 and TRBJ2-6, with 9 bases identical to TRBD1. Per germline, CDR1 SGHRS and CDR2 YFSETQ. The length of the CDR3 is 18 residues. Trimming at V came to 4 bases and at J to 1 base, leaving 9 bases not matched to a gene. This chain's CDR3 is CASSVPWTGVSGANVLTF. CDR3 DNA: TGCGCCAGCAGCGTCCCCTGGACAGGGGTATCTGGGGCCAACGTCCTGACTTTC. Together with reference TRBV5-1 and TRBJ2-6, the CDR3 gives the full variable domain: KAGVTQTPRYLIKTRGQQVTLSCSPISGHRSVSWYQQTPGQGLQFLFEYFSETQRNKGNFPGRFSGRQFSNSRSEMNVSTLELGDSALYLCASSVPWTGVSGANVLTFGAGSRLTVL.

The J gene is TRBJ2-5, the V gene TRBV6-5, with D perhaps assigned TRBD1 or TRBD2 (6 bases each). The CDR3 consists of 12 residues. Germline-derived CDR1 and CDR2 are MNHEY and SVGAGI. V dropped 7 bases and J dropped 10 bases, with 16 bases sitting between them. The CDR3 is CASTILQGGQYF. DNA of the CDR3: TGTGCCAGCACTATTTTACAGGGAGGCCAGTACTTC.

The chain couples TRBV5-4 to TRBJ2-1; TRBD2 agrees at 10 bases. Germline assignment: CDR1 SGHNT and CDR2 YYREEE (reference sequence). With 4 bases clipped from V and 4 bases from J, the junction kept 11 bases outside the gene matches. The CDR3 runs 17 residues. CDR3 DNA sequence: TGTGCCAGCAGCCCCGAGGGACTAGCGACGGGTTACAATGAGCAGTTCTTC. This sequence encodes CASSPEGLATGYNEQFF.

The gene calls are TRBV19 and TRBJ2-5; 8 nucleotides align to TRBD1. The V gene end was trimmed by 6 bases and the J gene end by 2 bases; junction bases not matched to a gene: 2. Per the germline V gene, CDR1 is LNHDA and CDR2 is SQIVND (reference sequence). The CDR3 is made up of 13 amino acids. CDR3 nucleotide sequence: TGTGCCAGTAGACGACAGGGGCAAGAGACCCAGTACTTC. Translating it yields CASRRQGQETQYF.

This chain joins TRBV29-1 and TRBJ2-3, with D possibly called TRBD1 or TRBD2 (5 bases each). V was cut by 5 bases and J by 6 bases, with 15 bases left in between. Per germline, CDR1 SQVTM and CDR2 ANQGSEA. The CDR3 runs to 13 residues. CDR3 sequence (DNA): TGCAGCGTTTCGGGGCAGGGCGGCGATACGCAGTATTTT. Protein product: CSVSGQGGDTQYF.

The chain has TRBV6-6 and TRBJ2-1; 13 nucleotides match TRBD2. CDR3 length: 17 residues. The germline CDR1 and CDR2 sequences are MNHNY and SVGAGI (reference sequence). Trimming cost V 5 bases and J 9 bases; bases outside gene matches: 13. The CDR3 loop is CASSPLIGLAGDSEQFF. DNA for the CDR3: TGTGCCAGCAGTCCACTCATCGGACTAGCGGGGGACTCTGAGCAGTTCTTC.

This clone was detected once. The chain is built from TRBV27 and TRBJ2-1, with 9 positions matching TRBD2. Germline CDR1 reads MNHEY; CDR2 reads SMNVEV (reference sequence). This CDR3 region has 14 residues. Trimming took 6 bases from V and 2 from J; bases not matched to a gene: 2. The CDR3 protein is CASRLAGPYNEQFF. The CDR3 bases are TGTGCCAGCAGGCTAGCGGGACCCTACAATGAGCAGTTCTTC.

The V call is TRBV30, the J call TRBJ1-2; a possible D gene is TRBD1 (6 bases). Germline V gene lookup returns CDR1 GTSNPN and CDR2 SVGIG (reference sequence). This CDR3 comprises 15 residues. V was clipped by 0 bases and J by 1 base, with 12 bases between them. The CDR3 reads CAWSVWGAFNYGYTF. The CDR3 nucleotides read TGTGCCTGGAGTGTTTGGGGGGCCTTTAACTATGGCTACACCTTC.

A remark on this clone: One junction end disagrees with the germline gene, perhaps due to a read error. V usage is TRBV10-3 and J usage is TRBJ1-1, with a possible D match to TRBD1 (6 bases). The CDR3 extends over 11 amino acids. Germline V lookup: CDR1 ENHRY, CDR2 SYGVKD. The CDR3: CAIRGDTEAFF. CDR3 in DNA: TGTGCCATCAGAGGGGACACCGAAGCTTTCTTT.

The rearrangement uses TRBV3-1 (or the pseudogene TRBV3-2) and TRBJ2-1; D is undetermined. Germline V gives CDR1 LGHDT, CDR2 YNNKEL (reference sequence). The CDR3 has 12 amino acids. V lost 1 base, J lost 6 bases, and 4 bases lay in between. The CDR3 region has the DNA TGTGCCAGCAGCCAAGTGGTCAATGAGCAGTTCTTC. Amino acids: CASSQVVNEQFF.

The CDR3 loop reads CASSLWGGAGNQPQHF. CDR3 in DNA: TGTGCCAGCAGCTTATGGGGGGGGGCAGGCAATCAGCCCCAGCATTTT. The chain has TRBV7-2 and TRBJ1-5, with TRBD1 as a possible D gene (6 bases). The germline V gene has CDR1 SGHTA and CDR2 FQGNSA. V was pared by 2 bases and J by 2 bases, with 13 bases between. The CDR3 covers 16 residues.

The chain employs TRBV7-2 and TRBJ2-3; D remains unclear. Germline CDR1 and CDR2: SGHTA and FQGNSA. This CDR3 spans 16 amino acids. V shed 6 bases and J shed 1 base, with 17 bases lying between them. This CDR3 reads CASRVFLSAGTDTQYF. CDR3 DNA: TGTGCCAGCAGGGTGTTTCTATCGGCTGGCACAGATACGCAGTATTTT. Full variable domain (rest looked up from reference TRBV7-2 and TRBJ2-3): GAGVSQSPSNKVTEKGKDVELRCDPISGHTALYWYRQSLGQGLEFLIYFQGNSAPDKSGLPSDRFSAERTGGSVSTLTIQRTQQEDSAVYLCASRVFLSAGTDTQYFGPGTRLTVL.

J is TRBJ2-5 and V is TRBV6-5; D unclear. The CDR3 spans 11 residues. V lost 5 bases and J lost 5, with 6 bases in between. Germline values: CDR1 MNHEY, CDR2 SVGAGI. The CDR3 DNA is TGTGCCAGCAGTACACAGGAGACCCAGTACTTC. Protein sequence: CASSTQETQYF.

Only one count was recorded for this clone. The chain combines TRBV28 with TRBJ1-2; the D gene is possibly TRBD1 (5 bases). The length of the CDR3 is 15 residues. V was pared by 3 bases and J by 2 bases, with 13 bases between. Germline CDR1 and CDR2: MDHEN and SYDVKM. This CDR3 reads CASSLGGQGNYGYTF. The CDR3 nucleotides are TGTGCCAGCAGTTTGGGCGGGCAGGGCAACTATGGCTACACCTTC.

The V gene is TRBV18, the J gene TRBJ1-4; 9 bases are a match to TRBD1. The V gene's germline CDR1 is KGHSH and CDR2 LQKENI. Trimming at V came to 3 bases and at J to 7 bases, leaving 9 bases not matched to a gene. The CDR3 extends over 16 amino acids. CDR3 nucleotides: TGTGCCAGCTCACCGGGACAGGGTTCAAGAACTGAAAAACTGTTTTTT. Translating gives CASSPGQGSRTEKLFF.

In this sample, this clone is medium-sized. The chain links TRBV4-1 to TRBJ2-5; D uncertain. V was cut by 0 bases and J by 1 base, with 12 bases left in between. Per germline, CDR1 MGHRA and CDR2 YSYEKL. The CDR3 consists of 16 residues. CDR3 loop: CASSQDRGRFQETQYF. Here the CDR3 DNA reads TGCGCCAGCAGCCAAGATCGCGGTCGGTTCCAAGAGACCCAGTACTTC.

With regard to this clone: A much bigger clone sits one base away, suggesting this may be a read error. The rearrangement joins TRBV5-1 to TRBJ1-6; 7 bases agree with TRBD1. CDR3 length: 14 amino acids. The germline V gene encodes CDR1 SGHRS and CDR2 YFSETQ. The ends lost 4 bases at V and 13 bases at J; junction bases unmatched: 11. The CDR3 DNA follows: TGCGCCAGCAGCCCGGGACAGAGAAGGAAGCCCCTCCACTTT. Its translation: CASSPGQRRKPLHF.

This clone was detected a few times. This chain connects TRBV11-1 to TRBJ2-1; TRBD2 might be the D (6 bases). Trimming stripped 3 bases from V and 10 bases from J, with 10 bases between. The CDR3 is 12 amino acids. The germline V gene has CDR1 SGHAT and CDR2 FQDESV (reference sequence). CDR3 sequence reads: CASSFSRGEQFF. DNA for the CDR3: TGTGCCAGCAGCTTTAGCCGGGGGGAGCAGTTCTTC.

Notes on this clone: The junction does not match germline at one end; this may be a read error. The chain recombines TRBV7-9 with TRBJ2-7; 7 nucleotides match TRBD2. The CDR3 length is 14 residues. Germline CDR1 and CDR2: SEHNR and FQNEAQ (reference sequence). The CDR3 reads CASRLAGPSYEQYF. CDR3 nucleotides: TGTGCCAGCAGGTTAGCGGGCCCTTCCTACGAGCAGTACTTC.

This clone was found once. This chain connects TRBV5-1 to TRBJ2-5; unclear D gene. V lost 2 bases and J 2 bases, leaving 7 bases between the germline ends. The CDR3 totals 13 residues. Looked up from germline, CDR1 is SGHRS and CDR2 is YFSETQ. The CDR3 loop reads CASSLAKQETQYF. DNA of the CDR3: TGCGCCAGCAGCTTAGCGAAACAAGAGACCCAGTACTTC.

This chain links TRBV19 with TRBJ2-7, with D perhaps TRBD1 (6 bases). The CDR3 totals 13 residues. The V end lost 7 bases, the J end lost 3 bases, and 13 bases lay between the germline ends. Germline loops: CDR1 LNHDA, CDR2 SQIVND (reference sequence). The CDR3 here is CASKTGHNYEQYF. In DNA, the CDR3 is TGTGCCAGTAAGACAGGACACAACTACGAGCAGTACTTC.

The chain links TRBV5-1 to TRBJ2-5; maybe TRBD1 (5 bases). The CDR3 loop spans 14 amino acids. Trimming shortened V by 4 bases and J by 4 bases, and 14 bases separated the two germline ends. Germline V gene sequence: CDR1 SGHRS, CDR2 YFSETQ. CDR3 nucleotides: TGCGCCAGCAGCCGCAGCAGGGCGGTAGAGACCCAGTACTTC. It codes for CASSRSRAVETQYF.

The V gene is TRBV19, the J gene TRBJ1-5; D ambiguous. Germline V lookup: CDR1 LNHDA, CDR2 SQIVND (reference sequence). This CDR3 is built from 15 residues. The V gene lost 3 bases and the J gene lost 4 bases, with 13 bases spanning the gap. CDR3 sequence (DNA): TGTGCCAGTAGTATGGAGAACAGTCCTAATCAGCCCCAGCATTTT. Amino acids: CASSMENSPNQPQHF.